This is a list of T cell receptor beta chains from one sample in a study of blood T cell repertoires in COVID-19. Using immunoSEQ multiplex PCR, the repertoire was profiled, and TCRdb retains in-frame clones only, with some absent. The table records 63,000 or so clones, 88% of them present only once. Input material: peripheral blood. The receptors originated from a human donor in a cohort sampled during active COVID-19. Each CDR3 is given with its conserved first and last residue.

J gene	V gene	CDR3 protein
TRBJ1-1	TRBV9	CASSVVGEGTEAFF
TRBJ1-1	TRBV28	CASSLTGSVTEAFF
TRBJ2-3	TRBV5-6	CASSLGGQKTDTQYF
TRBJ2-3	TRBV5-1	CASSLPGTGGSNTQYF
TRBJ2-3	TRBV5-4	CASSPPGTSGRHTQYF
TRBJ2-3	TRBV7-9	CASSAGGRRGDTQYF
TRBJ2-1	TRBV24-1	CATSDRQGARYNEQFF
TRBJ1-3	TRBV9	CASSVGLGQSSGNTIYF
TRBJ2-2	TRBV3-1/TRBV3-2	CASSQDLASGELFF
TRBJ1-2	TRBV28	CASSLTGNYGYTF
TRBJ2-1	TRBV5-1	CASSRGGTHADNEQFF
TRBJ2-1	TRBV2	CASSTISQSSYNEQFF
TRBJ1-2	TRBV18	CASSPSAQRDYGYTF
TRBJ2-5	TRBV11-3	CASSLAGFQETQYF
TRBJ1-2	TRBV28	CASSFLGGLGYTF
TRBJ2-2	TRBV5-1	CASSLGTSPGELFF
TRBJ1-5	TRBV6-2/TRBV6-3	CASSGDGYSNQPQHF
TRBJ2-1	TRBV5-1	CASSLIPSGRDEQFF
TRBJ2-7	TRBV5-1	CASSLQGVHEQYF
TRBJ2-7	TRBV28	CASSFPEYEQYF
TRBJ2-5	TRBV11-2	CASRSYRGLAGQETQYF
TRBJ2-7	TRBV3-1/TRBV3-2	CASSQPGGFYEQYF
TRBJ1-1	TRBV28	CASLGGVLNTEAFF
TRBJ2-1	TRBV10-3	CAISPLLALGGNEQFF
TRBJ2-1	TRBV19	CASSILDTFYNEQFF
TRBJ2-1	TRBV10-3	CAIAGTSGEYNEQFF
TRBJ1-6	TRBV18	CASSPWEARNSPLHF
TRBJ2-2	TRBV5-1	CASSPGQAKNTGELFF
TRBJ1-3	TRBV5-8	CASTAGSWDTIYF
TRBJ2-5	TRBV5-1	CASSLVGTRGMETQYF
TRBJ2-6	TRBV2	CASRPRVSGANVLTF
TRBJ2-1	TRBV7-7	CASSTGTYNEQFF
TRBJ2-1	TRBV5-1	CASSLILAGGPNEQFF
TRBJ1-2	TRBV11-2	CASSIRGRDGYTF
TRBJ1-6	TRBV19	CASAEATGDSPLHF
TRBJ1-1	TRBV7-6	CASSSGLNTEAFF
TRBJ2-1	TRBV11-2	CASSLGLGEQFF
TRBJ2-7	TRBV5-1	CASSLVSQSEQYF
TRBJ2-4	TRBV5-1	CASSLELAGENIQYF
TRBJ1-1	TRBV19	CASSKGQALITEAFF